This TCR beta chain was captured by sequencing in a study of CD8 T cells in ankylosing spondylitis. General observations from the study: In the blood and synovial fluid of reactive arthritis, some motif variants had been previously reported. Within peripheral blood, clones linked to disease were CD8+ and relatively rare. Ankylosing spondylitis blood seemed to carry a telltale TCR beta motif made of eight or nine highly homologous variants.

This clonotype showed up many times. The antigen is undetermined. Scientists made TCR beta libraries using quantitative 5'-RACE with molecular barcodes. In TCRdb, the 5' RACE reads were re-called with MiXCR into one record per CDR3 protein. The repertoire holds tens of thousands of distinct CDR3 sequences, with just under 4% as singletons. The germline CDR1 and CDR2 sequences are SGDLS and YYNGEE. V dropped 4 bases and J dropped 5; count of bases not matched to a gene: 14. CDR3 length equals 16 residues. This clonotype originated in a female donor with ankylosing spondylitis or in good health (not recorded which). J is TRBJ2-7 and V is TRBV9; 8 bases are shared with TRBD1. Sequenced: blood, either unsorted or a sorted T cell fraction (not recorded which). The DNA of the CDR3 is TGTGCCAGCAGCTTCTCTGCCGGACAGGGCGGGGACGAGCAGTACTTC. Protein sequence: CASSFSAGQGGDEQYF.